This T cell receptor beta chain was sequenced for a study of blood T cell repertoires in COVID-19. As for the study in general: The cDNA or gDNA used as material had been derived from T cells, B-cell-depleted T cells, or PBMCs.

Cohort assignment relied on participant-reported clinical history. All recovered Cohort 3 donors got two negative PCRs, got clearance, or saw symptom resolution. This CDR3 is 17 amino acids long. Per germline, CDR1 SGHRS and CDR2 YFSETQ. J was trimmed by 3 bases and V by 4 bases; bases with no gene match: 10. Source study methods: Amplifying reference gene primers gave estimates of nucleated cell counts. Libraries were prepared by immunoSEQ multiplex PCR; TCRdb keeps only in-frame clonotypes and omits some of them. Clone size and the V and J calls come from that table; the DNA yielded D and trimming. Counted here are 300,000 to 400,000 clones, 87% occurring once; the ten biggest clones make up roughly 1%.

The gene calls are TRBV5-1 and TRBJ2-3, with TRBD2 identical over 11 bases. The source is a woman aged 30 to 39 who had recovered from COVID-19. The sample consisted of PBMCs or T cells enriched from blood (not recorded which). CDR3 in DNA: TGCGCCAGCAGCCTAAGTGTAGCGGGGGGGCCTACAGATACGCAGTATTTT. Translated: CASSLSVAGGPTDTQYF.